Sequencing of this T cell receptor (beta chain) was carried out in a study of technical replicates of blood from a few donors. Profiling relied on immunoSEQ multiplex PCR, and the TCRdb table lists in-frame clones only, not all of them. The sample shows about 54,000 clones, approximately 94% of them seen only once. The germline CDR1 and CDR2 sequences are SGHNT and YYREEE (reference sequence). V was clipped by 2 bases and J by 6 bases, with 14 bases between them. The CDR3 has 14 residues. This receptor was identified in a human donor in good health. This chain connects TRBV5-4 to TRBJ1-2; maybe TRBD1 (6 bases). The sequencing input was T cells isolated from PBMCs. CDR3 sequence reads: CASSLSGGANGYTF. Written as DNA, the CDR3 is TGTGCCAGCAGCTTAAGCGGGGGCGCAAATGGCTACACCTTC.